This TCR beta chain was recovered during a study of T cells in severe cutaneous drug reactions. The wider study: RegiSCAR criteria gave all enrolled patients a probable or definite SJS/TEN or DRESS diagnosis. The ALDEN and Naranjo causality algorithms determined the culprit drug.

The iRepertoire multiplex PCR system with TCR subtype-specific primers built both bulk and single-cell libraries. TCRdb re-called the multiplex PCR reads and catalogs CDR3 proteins one per entry, DNA excluded. The table lists 1,300 to 1,500 distinct CDR3 sequences. Sequenced patients had Stevens-Johnson syndrome or toxic epidermal necrolysis caused by carbamazepine. The CDR3 extends over 13 amino acids. Germline V CDR1 and CDR2: DFQATT, SNEGSKA (reference sequence). The receptor comes from a human donor with a severe cutaneous adverse drug reaction. The V call is TRBV20-1, the J call TRBJ1-2; TCRdb outputs TRBD1, but without DNA this stays unchecked. Sequenced sample: cells from a skin blister. CDR3 sequence: CSAGFAGAQGYTF.